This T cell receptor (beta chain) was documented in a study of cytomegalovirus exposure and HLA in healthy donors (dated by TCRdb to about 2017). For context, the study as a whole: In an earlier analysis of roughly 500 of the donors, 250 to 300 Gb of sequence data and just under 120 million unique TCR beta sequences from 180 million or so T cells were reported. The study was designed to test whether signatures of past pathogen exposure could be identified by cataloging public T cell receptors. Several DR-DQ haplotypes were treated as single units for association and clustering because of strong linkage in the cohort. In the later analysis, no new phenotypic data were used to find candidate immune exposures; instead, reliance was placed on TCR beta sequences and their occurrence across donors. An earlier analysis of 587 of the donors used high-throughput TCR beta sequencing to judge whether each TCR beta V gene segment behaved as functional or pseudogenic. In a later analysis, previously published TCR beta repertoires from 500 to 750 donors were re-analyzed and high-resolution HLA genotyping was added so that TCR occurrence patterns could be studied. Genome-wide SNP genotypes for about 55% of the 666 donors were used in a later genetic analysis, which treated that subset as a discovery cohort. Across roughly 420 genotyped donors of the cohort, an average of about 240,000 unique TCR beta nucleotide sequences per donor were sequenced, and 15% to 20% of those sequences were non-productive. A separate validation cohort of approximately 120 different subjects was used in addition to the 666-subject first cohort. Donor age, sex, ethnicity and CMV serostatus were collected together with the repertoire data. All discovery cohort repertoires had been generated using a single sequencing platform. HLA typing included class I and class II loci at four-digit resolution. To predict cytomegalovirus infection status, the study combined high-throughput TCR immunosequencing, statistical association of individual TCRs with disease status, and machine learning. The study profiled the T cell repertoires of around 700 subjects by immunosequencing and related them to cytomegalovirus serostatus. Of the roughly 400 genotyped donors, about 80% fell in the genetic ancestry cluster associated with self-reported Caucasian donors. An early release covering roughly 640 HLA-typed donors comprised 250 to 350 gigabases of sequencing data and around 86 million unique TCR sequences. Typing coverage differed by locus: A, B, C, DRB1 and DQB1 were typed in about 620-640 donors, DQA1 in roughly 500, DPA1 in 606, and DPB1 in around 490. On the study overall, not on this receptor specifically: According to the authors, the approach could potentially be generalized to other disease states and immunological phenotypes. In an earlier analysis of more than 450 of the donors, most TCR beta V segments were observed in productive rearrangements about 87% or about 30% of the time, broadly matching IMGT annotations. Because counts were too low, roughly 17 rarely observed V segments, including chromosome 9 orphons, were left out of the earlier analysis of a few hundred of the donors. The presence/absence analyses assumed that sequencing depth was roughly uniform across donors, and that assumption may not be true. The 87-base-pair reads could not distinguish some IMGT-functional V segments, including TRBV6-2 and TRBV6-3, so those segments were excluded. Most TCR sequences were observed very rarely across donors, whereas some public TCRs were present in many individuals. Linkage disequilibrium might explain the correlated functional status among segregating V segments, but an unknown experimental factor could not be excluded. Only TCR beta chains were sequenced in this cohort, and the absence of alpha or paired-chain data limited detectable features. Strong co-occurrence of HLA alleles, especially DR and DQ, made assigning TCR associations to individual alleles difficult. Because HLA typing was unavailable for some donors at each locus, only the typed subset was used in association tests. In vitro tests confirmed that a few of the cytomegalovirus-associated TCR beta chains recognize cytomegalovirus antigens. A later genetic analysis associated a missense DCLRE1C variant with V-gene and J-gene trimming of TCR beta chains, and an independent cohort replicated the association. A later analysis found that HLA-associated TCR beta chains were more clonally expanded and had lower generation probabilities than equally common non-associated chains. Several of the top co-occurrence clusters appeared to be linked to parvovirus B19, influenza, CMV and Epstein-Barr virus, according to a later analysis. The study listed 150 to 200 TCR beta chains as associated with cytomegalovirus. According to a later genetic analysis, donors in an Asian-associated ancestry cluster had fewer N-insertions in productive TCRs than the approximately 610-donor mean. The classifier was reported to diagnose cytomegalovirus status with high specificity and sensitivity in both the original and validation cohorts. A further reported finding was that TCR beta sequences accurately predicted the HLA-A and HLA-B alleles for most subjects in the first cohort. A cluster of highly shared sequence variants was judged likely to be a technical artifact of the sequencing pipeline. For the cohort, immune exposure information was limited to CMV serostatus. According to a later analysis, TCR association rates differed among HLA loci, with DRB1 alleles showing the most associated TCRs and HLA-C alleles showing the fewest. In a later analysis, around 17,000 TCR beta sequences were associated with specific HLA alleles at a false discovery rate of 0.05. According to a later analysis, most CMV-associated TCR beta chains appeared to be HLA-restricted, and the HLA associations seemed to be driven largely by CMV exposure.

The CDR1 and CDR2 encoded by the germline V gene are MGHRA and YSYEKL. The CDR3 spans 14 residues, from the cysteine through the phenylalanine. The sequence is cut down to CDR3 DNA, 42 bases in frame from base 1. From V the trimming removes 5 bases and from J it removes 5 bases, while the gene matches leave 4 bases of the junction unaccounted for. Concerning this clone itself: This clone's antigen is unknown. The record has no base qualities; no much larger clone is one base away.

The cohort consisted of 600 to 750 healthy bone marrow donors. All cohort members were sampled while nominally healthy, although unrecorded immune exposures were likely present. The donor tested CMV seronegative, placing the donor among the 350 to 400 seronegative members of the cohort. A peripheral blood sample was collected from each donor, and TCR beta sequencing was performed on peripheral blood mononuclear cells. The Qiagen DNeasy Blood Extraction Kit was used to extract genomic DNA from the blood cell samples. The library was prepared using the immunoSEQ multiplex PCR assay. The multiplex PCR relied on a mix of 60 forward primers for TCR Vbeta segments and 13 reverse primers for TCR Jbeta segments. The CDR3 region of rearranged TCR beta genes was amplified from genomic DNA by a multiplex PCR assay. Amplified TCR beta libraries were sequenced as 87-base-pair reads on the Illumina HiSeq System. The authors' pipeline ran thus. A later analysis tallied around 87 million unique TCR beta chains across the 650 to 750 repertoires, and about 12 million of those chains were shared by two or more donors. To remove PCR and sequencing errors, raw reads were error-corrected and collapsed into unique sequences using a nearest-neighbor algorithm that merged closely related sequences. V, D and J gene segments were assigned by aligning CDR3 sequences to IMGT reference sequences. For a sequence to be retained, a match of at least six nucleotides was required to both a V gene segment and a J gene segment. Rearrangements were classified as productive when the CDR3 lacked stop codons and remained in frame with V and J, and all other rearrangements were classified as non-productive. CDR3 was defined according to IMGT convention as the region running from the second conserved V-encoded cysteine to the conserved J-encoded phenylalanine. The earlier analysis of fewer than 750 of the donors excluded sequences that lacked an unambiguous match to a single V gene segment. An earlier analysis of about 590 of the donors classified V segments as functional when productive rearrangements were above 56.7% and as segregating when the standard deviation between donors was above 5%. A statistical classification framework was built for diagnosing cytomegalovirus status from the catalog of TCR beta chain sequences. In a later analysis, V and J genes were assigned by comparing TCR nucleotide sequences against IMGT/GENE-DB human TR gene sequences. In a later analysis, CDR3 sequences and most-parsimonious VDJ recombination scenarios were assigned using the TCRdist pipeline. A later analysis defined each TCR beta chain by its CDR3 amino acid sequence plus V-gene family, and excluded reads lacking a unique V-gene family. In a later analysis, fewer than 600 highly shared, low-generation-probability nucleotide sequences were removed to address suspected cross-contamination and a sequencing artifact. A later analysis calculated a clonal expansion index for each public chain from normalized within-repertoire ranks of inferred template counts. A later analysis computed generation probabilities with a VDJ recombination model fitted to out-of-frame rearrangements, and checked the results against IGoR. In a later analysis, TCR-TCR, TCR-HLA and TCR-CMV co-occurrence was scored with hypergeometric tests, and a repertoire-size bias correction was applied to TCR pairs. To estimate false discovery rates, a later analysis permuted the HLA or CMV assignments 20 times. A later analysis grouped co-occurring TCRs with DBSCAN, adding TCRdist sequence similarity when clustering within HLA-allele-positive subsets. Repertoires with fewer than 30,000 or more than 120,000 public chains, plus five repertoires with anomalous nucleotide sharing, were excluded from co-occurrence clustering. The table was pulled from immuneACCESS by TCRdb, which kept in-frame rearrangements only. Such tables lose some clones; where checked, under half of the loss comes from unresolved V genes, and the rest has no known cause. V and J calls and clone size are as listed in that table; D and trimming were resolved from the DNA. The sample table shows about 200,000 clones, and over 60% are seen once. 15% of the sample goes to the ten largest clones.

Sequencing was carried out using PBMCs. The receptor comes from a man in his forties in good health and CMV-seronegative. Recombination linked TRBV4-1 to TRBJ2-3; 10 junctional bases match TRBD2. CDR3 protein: CASSTRLAGDTQYF. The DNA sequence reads TGCGCCAGCAGCACCCGACTAGCGGGAGATACGCAGTATTTT.